This T cell receptor (beta chain) emerged from a study of a mutant IDH1 vaccine in newly diagnosed glioma. As for the study in general: Onset of vaccination occurred 4-6 weeks following radiotherapy alone, or with temozolomide cycles. Averaging about 37 years of age, treated patients were around 60% male and approximately 40% female.

As to time point: week 5, during vaccination. In every dose of vaccine, 300 ug of mutant IDH1 20-mer peptide was given alongside topical imiquimod. Donors harbored newly found WHO grade 3 or 4 IDH1-mutant, ATRX-lost astrocytomas. Of note for this clone: Its specificity is not known.

Only in-frame clones appear in the TCRdb table, and some are missing; sequencing was by immunoSEQ multiplex PCR. The sample holds nearly 30,000 clones, roughly 90% seen once. Germline V gene lookup returns CDR1 MNHEY and CDR2 SMNVEV (reference sequence). V was shortened by 5 bases and J by 3 bases, with 11 bases between the two germline ends. The CDR3 length is 13 residues. Study results and limitations: Pseudoprogression apparently lacked any relation to changes in top peripheral T cell clonotypes.

This sample comprised peripheral blood mononuclear cells (PBMCs), obtained from a glioma patient whose treatment included an IDH1 peptide vaccine. The receptor was isolated from a woman in her 40s with glioma. Some clones in this sample may be carry-over from other donors' samples. The chain recombines TRBV27 with TRBJ2-7; D unclear. The CDR3: CASSDQFFYEQYF. The CDR3 DNA is TGTGCCAGCAGTGACCAGTTCTTCTACGAGCAGTACTTC.